This TCR beta chain was sequenced in a study of CD8 T cells in Susac syndrome. Sequencing targeted TCR beta in T cells from blood (CD8+ and CD4+). Roughly 0.5 to 1 ug RNA was reverse transcribed with random hexamers. Each CDR3 protein is one row after TCRdb ran MiXCR on the immunoSEQ multiplex PCR reads. The table includes over 350,000 distinct CDR3 sequences, 85% to 90% detected once. Note on this clonotype: Mismatch with germline at one junction end may stem from a read error.

This CDR3 spans 15 amino acids. The germline CDR1 and CDR2 sequences are DFQATT and SNEGSKA (reference sequence). The chain couples TRBV20-1 to TRBJ2-7; D is unresolved. The sequenced sample consisted of CD8+ T cells from PBMCs. The clonotype comes from a human donor with multiple sclerosis. The CDR3 coding sequence is TGCAGTGCTGGAGATTGGAACCTGGAAGGCTACGAGCAGTACTTC. Protein sequence: CSAGDWNLEGYEQYF.